Below, one TCR beta chain is given with its context. Data came from immunoSEQ multiplex PCR; TCRdb stores just in-frame clones and leaves some out. The sample has tens of thousands of clones; roughly 93% are singletons. The germline V gene encodes CDR1 LNHDA and CDR2 SQIVND (reference sequence). V was pared by 7 bases and J by 11 bases, with 23 bases between. CDR3 size: 14 residues. This sample was taken from a study of T cells in tuberculosis. Thawed, overnight-rested PBMC were stained with GMM-loaded CD1B tetramer, viability dye and anti-CD3, then sorted. The lipid loaded on the CD1B tetramers was C32 glucose monomycolate from Rhodococcus equi.

This chain connects TRBV19 to TRBJ1-1; a weak D match, TRBD1 (5 bases). This TCR came from an adult woman with latent tuberculosis. The sequenced sample was CD1b-GMM tetramer-negative cells sorted from PBMCs. Here the CDR3 reads CASNLLGSPGGAFF. The CDR3, as DNA: TGTGCCAGTAATCTGCTGGGAAGCCCGGGGGGTGCTTTCTTT.